Included here is one T cell receptor beta chain sequence, with context. Per the original methods: Cell counts per sample came from amplifying reference gene primers. TCRdb's copy holds only in-frame clones and misses some; the assay was immunoSEQ multiplex PCR. Clone size and V and J calls were adopted from that table, with D and trimming inferred from the DNA. The repertoire includes 50,000 or so clones, 85% to 95% of them detected once, and 1% sits in the top ten. These data originate in a study of blood T cell repertoires in COVID-19. Per the germline V gene, CDR1 is LGHDT and CDR2 is YNNKEL (reference sequence). The ends were cut back, 3 bases at V and 1 base at J, with 19 bases in the middle. The CDR3 sequence is 17 residues long.

The specimen was peripheral blood. The chain couples TRBV3-1 (or the pseudogene TRBV3-2) to TRBJ2-7; the D gene is possibly TRBD2 (6 bases). This receptor was obtained from a man aged 55 to 70 with COVID-19, enrolled during active disease. This chain's CDR3 is CASSQGPTTRRSYEQYF. The DNA of the CDR3 is TGTGCCAGCAGCCAGGGACCAACGACTAGGCGTTCCTACGAGCAGTACTTC.